Sequencing of this T cell receptor beta chain was carried out in a study of blood T cell repertoires in COVID-19. Study-wide background: Italy, Spain and the United States were the sources of the convalescent and acute COVID-19 samples. T cells, B-cell-depleted T cells, or PBMCs supplied cDNA or gDNA.

How the authors handled the data: Amplified reference gene primers provided the basis for estimating nucleated cell counts. The protocol was immunoSEQ multiplex PCR, while the TCRdb copy is restricted to in-frame clones and leaves out a portion. V, J and clone size are those of that table, while D and trimming were read from the DNA. The sample has about 160,000 clones; 82% are singletons. V lost 3 bases to trimming and J lost 6 bases, with 17 bases between them. The CDR3 totals 14 residues. Germline V gene lookup returns CDR1 GTSNPN and CDR2 SVGIG (reference sequence). This clone occurred a few times.

The receptor's source is a woman of 80 years or more with active or convalescent COVID-19. V and J are TRBV30 and TRBJ1-1; D ambiguous. Sequencing was carried out using peripheral blood. CDR3 DNA: TGTGCCTGGAGGGTAGGAGGGTTAGTACCTGAAGCTTTCTTT. Its protein product is CAWRVGGLVPEAFF.